The T cell receptor beta chain under discussion was sequenced for a study of CD8+ T cells in alopecia areata. Study-level results: Normal skin contains resident alphabeta T cells, and these are also sequenced in scalp samples.

In each case, RNA was isolated and then reverse transcribed into cDNA as the sequencing template. This table comes from immunoSEQ multiplex PCR, and its TCRdb copy is limited to in-frame clones, with some not included. The sample has roughly 130,000 clones, 58% seen once. The CDR3 length is 18 residues. The germline V gene encodes CDR1 MGHRA and CDR2 YSYEKL. The V gene end was trimmed by 1 base and the J gene end by 3 bases; junction bases not matched to a gene: 12. This clone came up a few times. The antigen remains undetermined. The chain recombines TRBV4-1 with TRBJ2-7, with 10 bases matching TRBD1. This specimen consisted of CD4+ T cells sorted from blood, obtained at week 0. The sequence was obtained from a human donor with alopecia areata. CDR3 loop: CASSQGQGASSGNYEQYF. The CDR3 DNA reads as TGCGCCAGCAGCCAAGGACAGGGGGCAAGTAGCGGGAACTACGAGCAGTACTTC.